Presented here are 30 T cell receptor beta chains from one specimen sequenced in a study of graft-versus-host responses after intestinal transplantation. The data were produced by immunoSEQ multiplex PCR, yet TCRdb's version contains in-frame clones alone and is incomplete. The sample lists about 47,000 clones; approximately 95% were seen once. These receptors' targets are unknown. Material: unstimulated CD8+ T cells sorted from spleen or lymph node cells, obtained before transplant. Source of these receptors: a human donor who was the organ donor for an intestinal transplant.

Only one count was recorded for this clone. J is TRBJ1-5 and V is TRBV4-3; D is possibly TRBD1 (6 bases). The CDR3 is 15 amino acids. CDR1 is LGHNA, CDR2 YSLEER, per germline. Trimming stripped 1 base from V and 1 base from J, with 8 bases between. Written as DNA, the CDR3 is TGCGCCAGCAGCCAAGGGACAGCGAGCAATCAGCCCCAGCATTTT. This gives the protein CASSQGTASNQPQHF.

The CDR3 loop is CASSASRGQWYEQYF. For the CDR3, the DNA is TGTGCCAGCAGTGCTTCCAGGGGACAGTGGTACGAGCAGTACTTC. The rearrangement joins TRBV2 to TRBJ2-7; TRBD1 aligns across 7 bases. Germline CDR1 and CDR2: SNHLY and FYNNEI. CDR3 length: 15 amino acids. V gave up 4 bases and J gave up 4 bases; unmatched junction bases: 10.

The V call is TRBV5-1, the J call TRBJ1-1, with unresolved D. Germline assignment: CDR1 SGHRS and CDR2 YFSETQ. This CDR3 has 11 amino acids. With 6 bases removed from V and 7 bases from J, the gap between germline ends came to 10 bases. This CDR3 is CASTSGIEAFF. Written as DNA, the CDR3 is TGCGCCAGCACGTCGGGGATTGAAGCTTTCTTT.

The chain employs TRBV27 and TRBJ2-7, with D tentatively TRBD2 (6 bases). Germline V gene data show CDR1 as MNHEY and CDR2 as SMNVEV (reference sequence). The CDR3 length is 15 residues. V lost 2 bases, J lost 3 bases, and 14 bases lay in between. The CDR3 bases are TGTGCCAGCAGTTTAATGAGCGGGTTTTTCTACGAGCAGTACTTC. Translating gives CASSLMSGFFYEQYF.

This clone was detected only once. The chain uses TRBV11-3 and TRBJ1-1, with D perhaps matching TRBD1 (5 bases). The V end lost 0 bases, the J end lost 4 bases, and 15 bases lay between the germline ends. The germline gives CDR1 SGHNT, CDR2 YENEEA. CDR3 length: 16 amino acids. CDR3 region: CASSLDLGVRGTEAFF. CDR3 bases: TGTGCCAGCAGCTTAGATCTCGGGGTGAGGGGCACTGAAGCTTTCTTT.

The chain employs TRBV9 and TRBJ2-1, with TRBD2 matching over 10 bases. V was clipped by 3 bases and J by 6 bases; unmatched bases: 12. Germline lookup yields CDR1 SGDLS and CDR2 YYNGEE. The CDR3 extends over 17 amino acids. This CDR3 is CASSAYLSGGSPNEQFF. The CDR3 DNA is TGTGCCAGCAGCGCGTACCTTAGCGGGGGGTCACCCAATGAGCAGTTCTTC.

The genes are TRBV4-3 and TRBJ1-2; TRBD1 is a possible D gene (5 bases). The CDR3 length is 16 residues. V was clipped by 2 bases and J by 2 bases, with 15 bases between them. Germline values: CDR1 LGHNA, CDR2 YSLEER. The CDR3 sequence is CASSQLGRSENYGYTF. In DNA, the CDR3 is TGCGCCAGCAGCCAACTGGGACGCTCGGAAAACTATGGCTACACCTTC.

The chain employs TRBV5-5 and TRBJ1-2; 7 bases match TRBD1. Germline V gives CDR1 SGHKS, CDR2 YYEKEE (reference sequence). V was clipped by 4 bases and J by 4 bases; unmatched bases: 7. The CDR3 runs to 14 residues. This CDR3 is CASSPDRFGYGYTF. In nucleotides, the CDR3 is TGTGCCAGCAGCCCGGACAGGTTCGGCTATGGCTACACCTTC.

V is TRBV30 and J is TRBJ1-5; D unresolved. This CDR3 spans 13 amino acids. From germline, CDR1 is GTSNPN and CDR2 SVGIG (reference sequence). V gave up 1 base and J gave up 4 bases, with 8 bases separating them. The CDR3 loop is CAWSGEVNQPQHF. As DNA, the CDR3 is TGTGCCTGGAGTGGAGAGGTGAATCAGCCCCAGCATTTT.

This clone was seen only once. The CDR3 sequence: CASSEYRGGYGYTF. The CDR3 DNA reads as TGTGCCAGCAGTGAATATCGAGGGGGCTATGGCTACACCTTC. The chain uses TRBV6-1 and TRBJ1-2; D might be TRBD1 (6 bases). CDR3 size: 14 residues. The germline V gene encodes CDR1 MNHNS and CDR2 SASEGT. V was shortened by 2 bases and J by 4 bases, with 11 bases between the two germline ends.

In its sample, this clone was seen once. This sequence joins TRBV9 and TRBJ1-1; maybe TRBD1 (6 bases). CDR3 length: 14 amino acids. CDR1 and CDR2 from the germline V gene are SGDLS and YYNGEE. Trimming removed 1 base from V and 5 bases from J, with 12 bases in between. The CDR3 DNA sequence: TGTGCCAGCAGCGTATCACAGGGTATGACTGAAGCTTTCTTT. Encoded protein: CASSVSQGMTEAFF.

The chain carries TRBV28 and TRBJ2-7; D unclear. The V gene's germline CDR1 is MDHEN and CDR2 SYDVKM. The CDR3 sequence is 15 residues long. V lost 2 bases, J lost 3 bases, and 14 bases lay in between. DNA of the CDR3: TGTGCCAGCAGTTTACGCGCCGACGGATTCTACGAGCAGTACTTC. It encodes CASSLRADGFYEQYF.

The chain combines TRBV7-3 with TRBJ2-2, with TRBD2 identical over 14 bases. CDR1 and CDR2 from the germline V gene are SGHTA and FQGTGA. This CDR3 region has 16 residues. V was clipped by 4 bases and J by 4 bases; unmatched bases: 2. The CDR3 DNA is TGTGCCAGCAGCTACGGGACTAGCGGGAGCACCGGGGAGCTGTTTTTT. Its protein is CASSYGTSGSTGELFF. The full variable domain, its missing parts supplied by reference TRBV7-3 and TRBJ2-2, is GAGVSQTPSNKVTEKGKYVELRCDPISGHTALYWYRQSLGQGPEFLIYFQGTGAADDSGLPNDRFFAVRPEGSVSTLKIQRTERGDSAVYLCASSYGTSGSTGELFFGEGSRLTVL.

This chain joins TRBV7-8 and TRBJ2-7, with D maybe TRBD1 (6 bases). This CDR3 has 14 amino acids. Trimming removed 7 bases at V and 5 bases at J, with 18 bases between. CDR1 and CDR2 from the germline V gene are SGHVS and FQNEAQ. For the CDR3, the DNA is TGTGCCAGCACGGGTTGGCAGGGGTACAACGAGCAGTACTTC. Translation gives CASTGWQGYNEQYF.

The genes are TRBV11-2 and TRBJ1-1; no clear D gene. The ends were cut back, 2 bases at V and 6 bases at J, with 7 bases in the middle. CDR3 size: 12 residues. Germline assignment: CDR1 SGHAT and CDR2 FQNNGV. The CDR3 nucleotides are TGTGCCAGCAGCTTACTCGGACCTGAAGCTTTCTTT. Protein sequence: CASSLLGPEAFF.

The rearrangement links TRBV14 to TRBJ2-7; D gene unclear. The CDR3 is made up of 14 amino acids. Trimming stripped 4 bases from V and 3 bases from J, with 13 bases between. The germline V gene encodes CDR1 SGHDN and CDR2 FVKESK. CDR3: CASSRSLTRYEQYF. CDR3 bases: TGTGCCAGCAGCCGCTCTTTAACTCGCTACGAGCAGTACTTC.

CDR3 nucleotides: TGCGCCAGCAGCCAAGATTCCGGGGGTAGGACTAATGAAAAACTGTTTTTT. It yields the protein CASSQDSGGRTNEKLFF. The chain is built from TRBV4-3 and TRBJ1-4; D may be TRBD1 (5 bases). Germline-derived CDR1 and CDR2 are LGHNA and YSLEER. The CDR3 consists of 17 residues. V was cut by 0 bases and J by 2 bases, with 13 bases left in between.

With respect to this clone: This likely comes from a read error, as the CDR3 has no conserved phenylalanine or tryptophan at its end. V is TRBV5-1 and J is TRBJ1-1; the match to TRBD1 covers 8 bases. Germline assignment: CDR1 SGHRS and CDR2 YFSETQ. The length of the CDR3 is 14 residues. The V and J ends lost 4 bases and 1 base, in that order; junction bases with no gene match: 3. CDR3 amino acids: CASSAGTGNTEAFL. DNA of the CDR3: TGCGCCAGCAGCGCAGGGACAGGGAACACTGAAGCTTTCCTT.

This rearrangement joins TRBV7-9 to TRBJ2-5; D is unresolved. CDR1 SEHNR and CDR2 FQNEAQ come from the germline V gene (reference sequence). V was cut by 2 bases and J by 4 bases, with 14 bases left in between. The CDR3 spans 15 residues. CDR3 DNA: TGTGCCAGCAGCTTAAGTGTCAGAGGCGGAGAGACCCAGTACTTC. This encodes CASSLSVRGGETQYF.

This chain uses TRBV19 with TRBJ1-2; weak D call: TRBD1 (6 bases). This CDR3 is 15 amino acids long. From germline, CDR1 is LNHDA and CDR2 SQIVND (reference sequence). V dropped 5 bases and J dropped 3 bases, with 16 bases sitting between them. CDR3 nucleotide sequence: TGTGCCAGTAGTGTAGCCGGGACACTCGACTATGGCTACACCTTC. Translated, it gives CASSVAGTLDYGYTF.

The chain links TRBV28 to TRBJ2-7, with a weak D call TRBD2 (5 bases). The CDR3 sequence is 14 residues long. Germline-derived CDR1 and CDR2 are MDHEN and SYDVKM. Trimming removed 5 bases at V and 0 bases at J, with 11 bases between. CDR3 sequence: CASSQDWGSYEQYF. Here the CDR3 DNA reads TGTGCCAGCAGTCAGGACTGGGGCTCCTACGAGCAGTACTTC.

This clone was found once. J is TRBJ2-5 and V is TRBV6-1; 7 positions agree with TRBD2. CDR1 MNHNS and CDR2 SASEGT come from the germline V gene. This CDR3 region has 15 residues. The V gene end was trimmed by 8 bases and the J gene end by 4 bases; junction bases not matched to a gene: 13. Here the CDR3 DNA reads TGTGCCAGCCCAACGAGGGAGGGTCGTCGAGAGACCCAGTACTTC. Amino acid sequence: CASPTREGRRETQYF.

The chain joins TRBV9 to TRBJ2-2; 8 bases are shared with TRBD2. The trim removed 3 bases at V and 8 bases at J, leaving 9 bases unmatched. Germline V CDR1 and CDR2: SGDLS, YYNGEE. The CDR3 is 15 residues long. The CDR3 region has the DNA TGTGCCAGCAGCGCGGGGGGGGCCCCCTCAGGGGAGCTGTTTTTT. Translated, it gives CASSAGGAPSGELFF.

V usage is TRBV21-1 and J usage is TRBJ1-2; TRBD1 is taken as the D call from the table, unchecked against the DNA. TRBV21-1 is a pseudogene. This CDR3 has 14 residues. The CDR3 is CASSKEPGAWSYTF. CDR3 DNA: TGTGCCAGCAGCAAAGAACCAGGGGCATGGAGCTACACCTTC.

The CDR3 spells CSVENRAEEQYF. For the CDR3, the DNA is TGCAGCGTTGAGAACAGGGCGGAGGAGCAGTACTTC. The rearrangement uses TRBV29-1 and TRBJ2-7; possible D gene TRBD1, 6 bases. The V gene lost 3 bases and the J gene lost 7 bases, with 13 bases spanning the gap. This CDR3 comprises 12 residues. Germline V gives CDR1 SQVTM, CDR2 ANQGSEA.

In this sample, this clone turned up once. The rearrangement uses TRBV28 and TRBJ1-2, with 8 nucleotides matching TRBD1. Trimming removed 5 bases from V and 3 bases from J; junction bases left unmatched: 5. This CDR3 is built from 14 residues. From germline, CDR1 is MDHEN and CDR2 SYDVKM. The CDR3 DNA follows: TGTGCCAGCAGTAGACAGGGGAGGGACTATGGCTACACCTTC. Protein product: CASSRQGRDYGYTF.

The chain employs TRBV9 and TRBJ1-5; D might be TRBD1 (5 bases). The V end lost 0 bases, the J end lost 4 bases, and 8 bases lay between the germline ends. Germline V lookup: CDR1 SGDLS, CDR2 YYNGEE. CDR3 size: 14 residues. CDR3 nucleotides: TGTGCCAGCAGCGTAGGTGGGGGGAATCAGCCCCAGCATTTT. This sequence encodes CASSVGGGNQPQHF.

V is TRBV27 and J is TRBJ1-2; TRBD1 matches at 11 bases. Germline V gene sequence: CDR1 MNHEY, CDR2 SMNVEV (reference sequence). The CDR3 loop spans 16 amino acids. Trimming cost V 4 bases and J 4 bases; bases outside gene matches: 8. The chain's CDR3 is CASSSTGTGGVYGYTF. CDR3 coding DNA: TGTGCCAGCAGTTCTACCGGGACAGGGGGTGTCTATGGCTACACCTTC.

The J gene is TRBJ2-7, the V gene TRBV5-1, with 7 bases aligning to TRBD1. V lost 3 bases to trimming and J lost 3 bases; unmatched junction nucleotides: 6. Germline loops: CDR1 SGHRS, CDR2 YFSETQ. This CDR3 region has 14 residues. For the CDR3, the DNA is TGCGCCAGCAGCTCGCCCGGGGACAGCTACGAGCAGTACTTC. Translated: CASSSPGDSYEQYF.

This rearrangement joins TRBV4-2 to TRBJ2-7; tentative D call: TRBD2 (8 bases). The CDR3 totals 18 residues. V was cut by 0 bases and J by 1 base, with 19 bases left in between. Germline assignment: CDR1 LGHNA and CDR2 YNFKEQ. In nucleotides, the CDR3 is TGTGCCAGCAGCCAAGAACGACAGGGTGGCGGGAGGTCCTACGAGCAGTACTTC. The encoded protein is CASSQERQGGGRSYEQYF.